This TCR beta chain was retrieved from a study of T cells after yellow fever vaccination. Study-level information: Preparation of the low-cell-number fractions used SMART-Seq v4 Ultra Low Input. Overall study results and limits: Post-booster reappearance was seen for most primary-vaccination clones (96% CD4, around 90% CD8). Relatively few clonotypes were ones that appeared in both CD4 and CD8 compartments.

This clonotype has a count of ten or more. Its matching antigen is unknown. A single record per CDR3 protein comes from TCRdb applying MiXCR to the 5' RACE reads. The data contain some 120,000 distinct CDR3 sequences, more than 6% of them singletons. The source is a man younger than 30 who received the YFV17D yellow fever vaccine. This specimen was CD4+ T cells sorted from PBMCs, taken roughly 10 days after the first yellow fever vaccination.

The CDR3 DNA is TGTGCCAGCAGCCCTGACCGAACAAATCTTTATGGCTACACCTTC. Encoded protein: CASSPDRTNLYGYTF. V usage is TRBV7-2 and J usage is TRBJ1-2; unclear D gene. The CDR3 runs to 15 residues. CDR1 is SGHTA and CDR2 is FQGNSA in the germline V gene. Trimming shortened V by 5 bases and J by 5 bases, and 18 bases separated the two germline ends. The full variable domain, with the rest looked up from reference TRBV7-2 and TRBJ1-2, is GAGVSQSPSNKVTEKGKDVELRCDPISGHTALYWYRQSLGQGLEFLIYFQGNSAPDKSGLPSDRFSAERTGGSVSTLTIQRTQQEDSAVYLCASSPDRTNLYGYTFGSGTRLTVV.